This T cell receptor beta chain was sequenced for a study of OX40 agonist ivuxolimab in advanced cancers. Per germline, CDR1 SGDLS and CDR2 YYNGEE. V was trimmed by 2 bases and J by 1 base, leaving 9 bases between them. The CDR3 length is 15 residues. Some clones are missing from TCRdb's copy, which holds only in-frame ones; the method was immunoSEQ multiplex PCR. The data show about 52,000 clones, around 94% seen once. Sequences were derived from CD4+ or CD8+ T cells sorted from blood, sampled in a trial of the OX40 agonist ivuxolimab. The source of this sequence is an adult with an advanced solid tumor such as melanoma, head and neck, liver or kidney cancer. The chain links TRBV9 to TRBJ2-2; D is possibly TRBD1 (5 bases). The CDR3 bases are TGTGCCAGCAGCGTCGGACATTTGAACACCGGGGAGCTGTTTTTT. Its protein is CASSVGHLNTGELFF.